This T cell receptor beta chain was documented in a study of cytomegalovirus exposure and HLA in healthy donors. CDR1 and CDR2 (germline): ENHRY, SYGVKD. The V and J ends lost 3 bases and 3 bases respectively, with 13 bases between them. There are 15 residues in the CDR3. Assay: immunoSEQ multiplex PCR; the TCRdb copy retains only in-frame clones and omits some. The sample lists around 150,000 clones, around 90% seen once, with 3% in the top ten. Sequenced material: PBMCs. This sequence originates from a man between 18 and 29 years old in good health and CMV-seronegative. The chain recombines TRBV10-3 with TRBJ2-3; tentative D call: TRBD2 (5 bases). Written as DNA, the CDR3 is TGTGCCATCAGTGATCCCGGGAAGGTAACAGATACGCAGTATTTT. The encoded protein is CAISDPGKVTDTQYF.